Presented here are 18 T cell receptor beta chains from one specimen sequenced in a study of blood T cell repertoires in COVID-19. Sequenced by immunoSEQ multiplex PCR; TCRdb stores in-frame clones only, minus some. Of 85,000 to 100,000 clones detected, roughly 87% appear once; the ten largest clones hold under 4.5%. Sequenced: peripheral blood. These receptors came from a man aged 60 to 75 with acute or convalescent COVID-19.

On this clone itself: A read error may be the cause here, since a much bigger clone is one base away. The chain is built from TRBV15 and TRBJ2-7; 7 nucleotides line up with TRBD2. The V gene end was trimmed by 1 base and the J gene end by 4 bases; junction bases not matched to a gene: 4. Per the germline V gene, CDR1 is LNHNV and CDR2 is YYDKDF (reference sequence). The CDR3 runs 14 residues. Here the CDR3 DNA reads TGTGCCACCAGCAGAGGTATTAGCGGGTACGAGCAGTACTTC. Its translation is CATSRGISGYEQYF. The full variable domain, completed using reference TRBV15 and TRBJ2-7, is DAMVIQNPRYQVTQFGKPVTLSCSQTLNHNVMYWYQQKSSQAPKLLFHYYDKDFNNEADTPDNFQSRRPNTSFCFLDIRSPGLGDTAMYLCATSRGISGYEQYFGPGTRLTVT.

This clone was recorded only once. This chain links TRBV6-1 with TRBJ2-1; D is unclear. V shed 2 bases and J shed 7 bases, with 9 bases lying between them. Germline loops: CDR1 MNHNS, CDR2 SASEGT. CDR3 size: 13 residues. CDR3 sequence: CASSELGPNEQFF. CDR3 nucleotides: TGTGCCAGCAGTGAATTGGGCCCTAATGAGCAGTTCTTC.

The rearrangement links TRBV6-5 to TRBJ1-1, with TRBD1 identical over 8 bases. Germline trimming cut 6 bases from V and 11 bases from J; bases unmatched to any gene: 8. The germline gives CDR1 MNHEY, CDR2 SVGAGI. This CDR3 is 12 amino acids long. DNA of the CDR3: TGTGCCAGCAGCCGTGGACAGGGTAATGCTTTCTTT. As protein: CASSRGQGNAFF.

The chain is built from TRBV5-1 and TRBJ2-7; D is possibly TRBD2 (6 bases). Germline V gene sequence: CDR1 SGHRS, CDR2 YFSETQ. V lost 3 bases and J lost 0, with 10 bases in between. The CDR3 covers 14 residues. The CDR3 DNA follows: TGCGCCAGCAGCTGGCTCGGGAGCTCCTACGAGCAGTACTTC. Translating gives CASSWLGSSYEQYF.

This clone was seen many times. The rearrangement links TRBV5-4 to TRBJ1-2; 9 bases match TRBD1. The germline V gene encodes CDR1 SGHNT and CDR2 YYREEE (reference sequence). Trimming removed 3 bases from V and 13 bases from J; junction bases left unmatched: 7. The CDR3 covers 12 residues. The CDR3 protein is CASSSWDRAGTF. DNA for the CDR3: TGTGCCAGCAGCTCCTGGGACAGGGCTGGCACCTTC.

The V and J genes are TRBV19 and TRBJ2-3; TRBD2 might be the D (6 bases). V gave up 3 bases and J gave up 6 bases, with 13 bases separating them. CDR1 and CDR2 from the germline V gene are LNHDA and SQIVND (reference sequence). The CDR3 sequence is 14 residues long. The CDR3 loop is CASSIPGVVDTQYF. DNA of the CDR3: TGTGCCAGTAGTATCCCGGGAGTCGTCGATACGCAGTATTTT.

This rearrangement joins TRBV25-1 to TRBJ2-1; D may be TRBD1 (6 bases). V gave up 5 bases and J gave up 8 bases, with 28 bases separating them. This CDR3 comprises 18 residues. The germline V gene has CDR1 MGHDK and CDR2 SYGVNS. CDR3 residues: CASSPQGWNRGSFDEQFF. CDR3 in DNA: TGTGCCAGCAGTCCCCAAGGGTGGAATAGGGGGTCCTTCGATGAGCAGTTCTTC. The full variable domain, completed using reference TRBV25-1 and TRBJ2-1, is EADIYQTPRYLVIGTGKKITLECSQTMGHDKMYWYQQDPGMELHLIHYSYGVNSTEKGDLSSESTVSRIRTEHFPLTLESARPSHTSQYLCASSPQGWNRGSFDEQFFGPGTRLTVL.

This chain joins TRBV7-8 and TRBJ2-3; D is uncertain. This CDR3 comprises 15 residues. Germline loops: CDR1 SGHVS, CDR2 FQNEAQ. V gave up 5 bases and J gave up 2 bases, with 14 bases separating them. The CDR3 DNA follows: TGTGCCAGCAGCCCGGAGAGGCCTTACACAGATACGCAGTATTTT. This codes for CASSPERPYTDTQYF.

The V gene is TRBV9, the J gene TRBJ1-1; D uncertain. The CDR3 is 14 amino acids. The germline V gene has CDR1 SGDLS and CDR2 YYNGEE. V gave up 0 bases and J gave up 1 base, with 7 bases separating them. The CDR3 bases are TGTGCCAGCAGCGTAGTTAACAAGAACACTGAAGCTTTCTTT. It yields the protein CASSVVNKNTEAFF.

This clone was found once. The rearrangement uses TRBV6-1 and TRBJ1-5; tentatively, D is TRBD1 (5 bases). The CDR3 contains 17 residues. Per germline, CDR1 MNHNS and CDR2 SASEGT. The V and J ends lost 1 base and 5 bases respectively, with 18 bases between them. CDR3 sequence (DNA): TGTGCCAGCAGTGAAGGGATAGGCGGGAGGGGCGATCAGCCCCAGCATTTT. Protein sequence: CASSEGIGGRGDQPQHF.

The chain uses TRBV4-3 and TRBJ1-6; D may be TRBD1 (6 bases). Germline-derived CDR1 and CDR2 are LGHNA and YSLEER. Trimming cost V 1 base and J 7 bases, with 17 bases left between them. The CDR3 spans 17 residues. The CDR3 DNA follows: TGCGCCAGCAGCCAAGCCCTTCCCCGGGACATGAATTCACCCCTCCACTTT. Translated, it gives CASSQALPRDMNSPLHF.

The chain is built from TRBV7-2 and TRBJ2-6; D is unclear. Trimming removed 6 bases at V and 4 bases at J, with 7 bases between. The CDR3 length is 13 residues. CDR1 and CDR2 (germline): SGHTA, FQGNSA. Here the CDR3 reads CASSNPGANVLTF. The CDR3 DNA sequence: TGTGCCAGCAGTAATCCCGGGGCCAACGTCCTGACTTTC.

This clone was observed a handful of times. The chain joins TRBV30 to TRBJ1-1; D remains ambiguous. CDR1 and CDR2 from the germline V gene are GTSNPN and SVGIG (reference sequence). The V end lost 3 bases, the J end lost 3 bases, and 8 bases lay between the germline ends. There are 12 residues in the CDR3. CDR3 sequence (DNA): TGTGCCTGGAGCCCCACGGACACTGAAGCTTTCTTT. Translating it yields CAWSPTDTEAFF.

This clone was seen more than once but under ten times. The V call is TRBV5-1, the J call TRBJ2-1; D uncertain. CDR1 is SGHRS and CDR2 is YFSETQ in the germline V gene. This CDR3 region has 12 residues. Trimming shortened V by 2 bases and J by 7 bases, and 7 bases separated the two germline ends. The CDR3 loop is CASSFYGNEQFF. The CDR3 DNA sequence: TGCGCCAGCAGCTTTTACGGGAATGAGCAGTTCTTC.

The rearrangement links TRBV7-8 to TRBJ2-2, with D possibly TRBD2 on 6 matching bases. The CDR3 is made up of 15 amino acids. V lost 1 base, J lost 5 bases, and 11 bases lay in between. Germline CDR1 reads SGHVS; CDR2 reads FQNEAQ. In DNA form, the CDR3 reads TGTGCCAGCAGCTTAGTCGGAGGGGTTACCGGGGAGCTGTTTTTT. Translating it yields CASSLVGGVTGELFF. The full variable domain, in which reference TRBV7-8 and TRBJ2-2 provide the parts outside the CDR3, is GAGVSQSPRYKVAKRGQDVALRCDPISGHVSLFWYQQALGQGPEFLTYFQNEAQLDKSGLPSDRFFAERPEGSVSTLKIQRTQQEDSAVYLCASSLVGGVTGELFFGEGSRLTVL.

The chain links TRBV25-1 to TRBJ2-3, with D possibly being TRBD1 (5 bases). V was trimmed by 0 bases and J by 5 bases, leaving 12 bases between them. This CDR3 region has 15 residues. Germline V gives CDR1 MGHDK, CDR2 SYGVNS. CDR3 sequence: CASSEYRGREDTQYF. The CDR3, as DNA: TGTGCCAGCAGTGAATATAGAGGCAGGGAAGATACGCAGTATTTT.

This sequence joins TRBV6-2 or TRBV6-3 and TRBJ1-2, with 8 nucleotides matching TRBD1. The junction had 6 bases not matched to a gene; V was cut back by 5 bases and J by 4 bases. The CDR3 runs to 14 residues. Germline V CDR1 and CDR2: MNHEY, SVGEGT. CDR3 sequence reads: CASSHRTGTYGYTF. CDR3 bases: TGTGCCAGCAGTCACCGGACAGGGACCTATGGCTACACCTTC.

The chain employs TRBV30 and TRBJ1-1; maybe TRBD1 (5 bases). Germline CDR1 is GTSNPN and CDR2 is SVGIG (reference sequence). This CDR3 is 13 amino acids long. The V end lost 4 bases, the J end lost 1 base, and 10 bases lay between the germline ends. DNA of the CDR3: TGTGCCTGGACCTACAGGCAGAACACTGAAGCTTTCTTT. Its translation: CAWTYRQNTEAFF.